This TCR beta chain was sequenced during a study of long-term antiretroviral therapy in people with HIV. immunoSEQ v3.0 was run at survey level. Some clones are missing from TCRdb's copy, which holds only in-frame ones; the method was immunoSEQ multiplex PCR. The table has 35,000 to 45,000 clones, less than 90% seen once. Every participant with HIV received treatment in the United States. In each sample, roughly 1-11 million cryopreserved PBMC were present before DNA extraction. CDR1 SGHTA and CDR2 FQGNSA come from the germline V gene. The trim removed 5 bases at V and 1 base at J, leaving 3 bases unmatched. The CDR3 is 16 residues long.

The sample in question was unsorted PBMCs, obtained just before starting antiretroviral therapy. This chain connects TRBV7-2 to TRBJ2-1; 12 bases fit TRBD2. This TCR was recovered from a woman younger than 35 with HIV. Here the CDR3 DNA reads TGTGCCAGCAGCAAGACTAGCGGGAGTTCCTACAATGAGCAGTTCTTC. It specifies CASSKTSGSSYNEQFF.